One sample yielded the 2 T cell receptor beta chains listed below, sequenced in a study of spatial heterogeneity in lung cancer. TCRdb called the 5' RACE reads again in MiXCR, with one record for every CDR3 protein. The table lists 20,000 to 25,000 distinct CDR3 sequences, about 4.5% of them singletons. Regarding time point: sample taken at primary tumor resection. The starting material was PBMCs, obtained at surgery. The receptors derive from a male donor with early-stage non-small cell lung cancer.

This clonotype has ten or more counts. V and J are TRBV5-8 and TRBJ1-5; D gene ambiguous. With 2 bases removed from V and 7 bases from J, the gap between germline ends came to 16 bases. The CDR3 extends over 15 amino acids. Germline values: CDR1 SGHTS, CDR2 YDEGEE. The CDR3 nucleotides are TGTGCCAGCAGCTTTCATGGGTCCGGGTTGCAGCCCCAGCATTTT. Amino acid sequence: CASSFHGSGLQPQHF.

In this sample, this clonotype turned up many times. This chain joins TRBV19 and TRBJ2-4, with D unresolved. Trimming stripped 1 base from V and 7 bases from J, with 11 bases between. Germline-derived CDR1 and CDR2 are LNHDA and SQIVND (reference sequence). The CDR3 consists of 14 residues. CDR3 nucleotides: TGTGCCAGTAGTATAGCGGATACCGGGAACATTCAGTACTTC. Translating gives CASSIADTGNIQYF. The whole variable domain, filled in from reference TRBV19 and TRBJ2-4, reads DGGITQSPKYLFRKEGQNVTLSCEQNLNHDAMYWYRQDPGQGLRLIYYSQIVNDFQKGDIAEGYSVSREKKESFPLTVTSAQKNPTAFYLCASSIADTGNIQYFGAGTRLSVL.